What follows are 13 T cell receptor beta chains derived from one specimen sequenced in a study of blood T cell repertoires in COVID-19. TCRdb keeps only in-frame clones here, not all; method: immunoSEQ multiplex PCR. The sample includes about 130,000 clones, about 83% of them seen just once. The material sequenced was peripheral blood. These receptors were collected from a human donor in a cohort sampled during active COVID-19.

V usage is TRBV6-5 and J usage is TRBJ2-1; 8 bases agree with TRBD2. V gave up 5 bases and J gave up 7 bases; unmatched junction bases: 7. This CDR3 contains 14 residues. Looked up from germline, CDR1 is MNHEY and CDR2 is SVGAGI. The CDR3: CASSKLAAPNEQFF. CDR3 DNA: TGTGCCAGCAGTAAACTAGCGGCCCCGAATGAGCAGTTCTTC.

The chain has TRBV10-3 and TRBJ1-3, with TRBD1 matching 9 bases. The germline V gene encodes CDR1 ENHRY and CDR2 SYGVKD. The length of the CDR3 is 17 residues. The ends lost 7 bases at V and 0 bases at J; junction bases unmatched: 10. DNA of the CDR3: TGTGCCATCACAGAACATACACAGGGGGCCTCTGGAAACACCATATATTTT. This sequence encodes CAITEHTQGASGNTIYF.

The chain uses TRBV19 and TRBJ1-2; TRBD1 might be the D (6 bases). The V gene lost 1 base and the J gene lost 6 bases, with 18 bases spanning the gap. The CDR3 is 16 residues long. Germline V gene lookup returns CDR1 LNHDA and CDR2 SQIVND (reference sequence). CDR3 in amino acids: CASSIVRAGVKDGYTF. The CDR3 nucleotides are TGTGCCAGTAGTATAGTTCGGGCAGGGGTTAAGGATGGCTACACCTTC.

V gene TRBV1 combines with J gene TRBJ2-7; the D call of TRBD2 is as the table states it, not checked on the DNA. TRBV1 is labeled a pseudogene. The CDR3 spans 15 residues. CDR3 sequence (DNA): TGCACCAGCAGCTCCCAGCGACTAGCCGGCTACGAGCAGTACTTC. This encodes CTSSSQRLAGYEQYF.

CDR3 sequence: CASSPGFSYEQYF. In nucleotides, the CDR3 is TGTGCCAGCTCACCCGGGTTCTCCTACGAGCAGTACTTC. This chain uses TRBV18 with TRBJ2-7; D remains ambiguous. Germline V lookup: CDR1 KGHSH, CDR2 LQKENI. The CDR3 contains 13 residues. V was clipped by 3 bases and J by 0 bases, with 6 bases between them.

V is TRBV5-1 and J is TRBJ1-1; 9 bases align to TRBD1. The CDR3 runs 13 residues. CDR1 is SGHRS and CDR2 is YFSETQ in the germline V gene. The ends lost 4 bases at V and 4 bases at J; junction bases unmatched: 2. The chain's CDR3 is CASSMTGGTEAFF. CDR3 nucleotide sequence: TGCGCCAGCAGCATGACAGGGGGCACTGAAGCTTTCTTT.

In DNA form, the CDR3 reads TGCGCCAGCAGCTTGGGACAGGTTAACACTGAAGCTTTCTTT. As protein: CASSLGQVNTEAFF. The chain carries TRBV5-1 and TRBJ1-1; D possibly corresponds to TRBD1 (6 bases). The V end lost 0 bases, the J end lost 2 bases, and 8 bases lay between the germline ends. Per germline, CDR1 SGHRS and CDR2 YFSETQ. The CDR3 runs to 14 residues.

J is TRBJ2-7 and V is TRBV5-8, with 12 bases fitting TRBD2. V was pared by 4 bases and J by 0 bases, with 11 bases of the junction left unmatched. Germline lookup yields CDR1 SGHTS and CDR2 YDEGEE. The CDR3 loop spans 18 amino acids. Here the CDR3 DNA reads TGTGCCAGCAGCCCCGAAGGGGTACTAGCGGGGGGCTCCTACGAGCAGTACTTC. Translation gives CASSPEGVLAGGSYEQYF.

This clone has just a few counts. The rearrangement joins TRBV9 to TRBJ1-6, with 8 bases lining up with TRBD1. With 3 bases clipped from V and 10 bases from J, the junction kept 9 bases outside the gene matches. The CDR3 runs 15 residues. Germline CDR1 reads SGDLS; CDR2 reads YYNGEE. CDR3 DNA sequence: TGTGCCAGCAGCGCTCCAGGGGGCGTTGGATCACCCCTCCACTTT. Its protein is CASSAPGGVGSPLHF.

The chain links TRBV19 to TRBJ1-5; D may be TRBD1 (6 bases). Germline V gene sequence: CDR1 LNHDA, CDR2 SQIVND (reference sequence). Trimming pared 10 bases from V and 0 bases from J, leaving 10 bases between. The CDR3 contains 13 residues. In nucleotides, the CDR3 is TGTGCCATCGGACAGTATAGCAATCAGCCCCAGCATTTT. Its protein is CAIGQYSNQPQHF.

The chain recombines TRBV7-2 with TRBJ1-1; D not resolved. In germline, CDR1 is SGHTA, CDR2 FQGNSA. There are 13 residues in the CDR3. Trimming removed 5 bases from V and 1 base from J, with 8 bases in between. The CDR3 DNA follows: TGTGCCAGCAGCAGATCGGGGAACACTGAAGCTTTCTTT. Translated, it gives CASSRSGNTEAFF.

This chain connects TRBV28 to TRBJ1-3; no reliable D call. Germline V gene sequence: CDR1 MDHEN, CDR2 SYDVKM. V was cut by 7 bases and J by 0 bases, with 13 bases left in between. The CDR3 is 15 residues long. The CDR3 reads CASMNSGISGNTIYF. CDR3 sequence (DNA): TGTGCCAGCATGAATTCGGGGATCTCTGGAAACACCATATATTTT.

The chain couples TRBV7-6 to TRBJ1-4, with 9 bases aligning to TRBD1. The J segment lost 8 bases and the V segment lost 2 bases, leaving 6 bases of the junction unmatched. This CDR3 contains 15 residues. The germline V gene has CDR1 SGHVS and CDR2 FNYEAQ. The CDR3 DNA is TGTGCCAGCAGCTTACTACAGGGGGCGGGGGAAAAACTGTTTTTT. Translation: CASSLLQGAGEKLFF.